The 21 T cell receptor beta chains given below trace back to one sample, sequenced in a study of cytomegalovirus exposure and HLA in healthy donors. The PCR ran on 60 Vbeta and 13 Jbeta primers. TCRdb's copy holds only in-frame clones and misses some; the assay was immunoSEQ multiplex PCR. Found here are 170,000 or so clones, around three quarters of them singletons; the top ten hold around 6%. Sequencing input: PBMCs. Every receptor here comes from a man aged 35 to 55 in good health and CMV-seronegative.

The CDR3 region is CASSRTGGSYGYTF. The CDR3, as DNA: TGTGCCAGCAGCCGGACAGGGGGTTCCTATGGCTACACCTTC. V and J are TRBV6-5 and TRBJ1-2; 10 bases agree with TRBD1. CDR3 length equals 14 residues. Germline CDR1 reads MNHEY; CDR2 reads SVGAGI. V was pared by 6 bases and J by 4 bases, with 5 bases of the junction left unmatched.

This clone was detected only a few times. The chain links TRBV5-1 to TRBJ1-1; tentative D call: TRBD1 (6 bases). Germline CDR1 and CDR2: SGHRS and YFSETQ. V was pared by 4 bases and J by 3 bases, with 13 bases between. This CDR3 contains 14 residues. CDR3 sequence (DNA): TGCGCCAGCAGCAACGCAGGGGCGTACACTGAAGCTTTCTTT. The encoded protein is CASSNAGAYTEAFF.

The genes are TRBV21-1 and TRBJ2-1; the table's D gene call, TRBD1, was not cross checked with the DNA. TRBV21-1 is a known pseudogene. CDR3 length equals 17 residues. CDR3 residues: CASSKYAGLSSYNEQFF. The CDR3, as DNA: TGTGCCAGCAGCAAATACGCAGGGCTAAGCTCCTACAATGAGCAGTTCTTC.

The genes are TRBV20-1 and TRBJ2-7; tentative D call: TRBD2 (6 bases). V was trimmed by 5 bases and J by 7 bases, leaving 12 bases between them. This CDR3 contains 11 residues. Germline CDR1 and CDR2: DFQATT and SNEGSKA (reference sequence). The DNA for the CDR3 is TGCAGTGCTCAGTCAGGGAGGGAGCAGTACTTC. Its translation is CSAQSGREQYF.

The chain links TRBV4-3 to TRBJ2-3, with D possibly being TRBD2 (7 bases). In germline, CDR1 is LGHNA, CDR2 YSLEER. The CDR3 runs to 15 residues. Trimming took 4 bases from V and 7 from J, leaving 18 bases between them. CDR3 sequence reads: CASSPGTGGRHTQYF. The CDR3 DNA reads TGCGCCAGCAGCCCGGGAACCGGGGGGCGGCATACGCAGTATTTT.

The V and J genes are TRBV5-1 and TRBJ2-5; 7 bases are a match to TRBD2. Trimming took 0 bases from V and 3 from J; bases not matched to a gene: 5. The CDR3 covers 15 residues. Germline-derived CDR1 and CDR2 are SGHRS and YFSETQ. CDR3 bases: TGCGCCAGCAGCTTGGGCGGGGGTCCTGAAGAGACCCAGTACTTC. Translated, it gives CASSLGGGPEETQYF.

This clone was observed a handful of times. The V and J genes are TRBV18 and TRBJ1-4; 7 bases fit TRBD1. The germline V gene encodes CDR1 KGHSH and CDR2 LQKENI. Trimming cost V 5 bases and J 5 bases; bases outside gene matches: 11. This CDR3 contains 16 residues. CDR3 loop: CASSTRPGQRNEKLFF. The CDR3 bases are TGTGCCAGCTCAACCCGGCCGGGACAGCGAAATGAAAAACTGTTTTTT.

Here the CDR3 reads CAISDLRGSGELFF. CDR3 in DNA: TGTGCCATCAGTGACCTCAGGGGGAGCGGGGAGCTGTTTTTT. The chain joins TRBV10-3 to TRBJ2-2; 7 nucleotides match TRBD1. The CDR3 is made up of 14 amino acids. V shed 3 bases and J 7 bases; nucleotides not matched to a gene: 5. Germline CDR1 ENHRY, CDR2 SYGVKD.

V is TRBV9 and J is TRBJ2-2; the match to TRBD1 covers 8 bases. The CDR3 totals 15 residues. The germline CDR1 and CDR2 sequences are SGDLS and YYNGEE. Losses at the gene ends were 6 bases for V and 4 bases for J; bases not matched to a gene: 8. The CDR3 DNA is TGTGCCAGCACCCGGCAGGGGGCTTTCACCGGGGAGCTGTTTTTT. Its translation is CASTRQGAFTGELFF.

The sample holds one count of this clone. The CDR3 spells CASSLDGKGWPQHF. The CDR3 nucleotides are TGTGCCAGCAGCTTAGATGGGAAGGGGTGGCCCCAGCATTTT. This chain uses TRBV7-6 with TRBJ1-5; TRBD1 might be the D (5 bases). Germline CDR1 is SGHVS and CDR2 is FNYEAQ. Trimming shortened V by 1 base and J by 9 bases, and 13 bases separated the two germline ends. The CDR3 has 14 amino acids.

The chain employs TRBV27 and TRBJ2-1; D possibly corresponds to TRBD2 (6 bases). Germline V gene sequence: CDR1 MNHEY, CDR2 SMNVEV (reference sequence). Trimming stripped 4 bases from V and 7 bases from J, with 20 bases between. This CDR3 is 16 amino acids long. The CDR3 sequence is CASSSTGTVQKNEQFF. The CDR3 DNA reads as TGTGCCAGCAGTTCCACCGGGACTGTACAGAAGAATGAGCAGTTCTTC.

The V call is TRBV28, the J call TRBJ2-3, with 10 bases matching TRBD2. V shed 10 bases and J 2 bases; nucleotides not matched to a gene: 6. This CDR3 has 14 residues. CDR1 and CDR2 from the germline V gene are MDHEN and SYDVKM. The CDR3 DNA reads TGTGCCACACGGACTAGCGGAATCACAGATACGCAGTATTTT. It encodes CATRTSGITDTQYF.

This chain links TRBV27 with TRBJ1-4; D remains ambiguous. V was cut by 2 bases and J by 7 bases, with 17 bases left in between. The germline V gene has CDR1 MNHEY and CDR2 SMNVEV (reference sequence). This CDR3 contains 16 residues. The CDR3 reads CASSLRRGKVREKLFF. The CDR3 coding sequence is TGTGCCAGCAGTTTACGTAGAGGGAAAGTACGTGAAAAACTGTTTTTT.

V usage is TRBV13 and J usage is TRBJ2-7; tentative D call: TRBD1 (6 bases). The CDR3 contains 15 residues. From germline, CDR1 is PRHDT and CDR2 FYEKMQ (reference sequence). V lost 4 bases and J 2 bases, leaving 15 bases between the germline ends. The CDR3 spells CASSSDRIRPYEQYF. The CDR3 nucleotides are TGTGCCAGCAGCTCAGACAGGATAAGGCCCTACGAGCAGTACTTC.

In the case of this clone: This sample also contains other DNA sequences that code for the same CDR3. V usage is TRBV10-3 and J usage is TRBJ1-2; unclear D gene. The V end was cut by 2 bases, the J end by 4 bases, with 8 bases between. CDR1 ENHRY and CDR2 SYGVKD come from the germline V gene. The CDR3 has 13 residues. The CDR3 DNA follows: TGTGCCATCAGTGAGGGACTCCCCTATGGCTACACCTTC. As protein: CAISEGLPYGYTF.

CDR3 in amino acids: CASSSLVPGELFF. As DNA, the CDR3 is TGTGCCAGCAGCTCCCTAGTACCCGGGGAGCTGTTTTTT. V is TRBV7-3 and J is TRBJ2-2, with D unresolved. Per germline, CDR1 SGHTA and CDR2 FQGTGA. The ends were cut back, 4 bases at V and 6 bases at J, with 9 bases in the middle. This CDR3 spans 13 amino acids.

The CDR3 reads CASSQDWSSREQFF. The CDR3 DNA reads as TGCGCCAGCAGCCAAGATTGGTCTAGCCGAGAGCAGTTCTTC. The chain has TRBV4-3 and TRBJ2-1; tentatively, D is TRBD2 (5 bases). The CDR3 runs to 14 residues. Germline CDR1 LGHNA, CDR2 YSLEER. Trimming stripped 0 bases from V and 10 bases from J, with 13 bases between.

The chain links TRBV5-1 to TRBJ2-5; 8 nucleotides align to TRBD2. The germline V gene encodes CDR1 SGHRS and CDR2 YFSETQ. The CDR3 is made up of 16 amino acids. V shed 2 bases, J shed 0 bases, and the junction held 6 bases outside the gene matches. The DNA of the CDR3 is TGCGCCAGCAGCTTCCTCGCCGGGAGGGACCAAGAGACCCAGTACTTC. Its protein is CASSFLAGRDQETQYF.

The chain combines TRBV4-3 with TRBJ2-1; 9 nucleotides line up with TRBD2. The V segment lost 0 bases and the J segment 9 bases; nucleotides outside the gene matches: 12. The germline CDR1 and CDR2 sequences are LGHNA and YSLEER. This CDR3 comprises 17 residues. Here the CDR3 DNA reads TGCGCCAGCAGCCAAGAATTGTTGGCTAGCGGGAACAGTGAGCAGTTCTTC. Protein product: CASSQELLASGNSEQFF.

The chain recombines TRBV9 with TRBJ2-5; TRBD1 aligns across 8 bases. TRBJ2-7 matches the DNA end more closely, so the J call is doubtful. Germline CDR1 is SGDLS and CDR2 is YYNGEE. This CDR3 region has 14 residues. CDR3 loop: CASSLRTGSHEQYF. The CDR3 DNA reads TGTGCCAGCAGCTTGCGGACAGGGTCCCACGAGCAGTACTTC.

This clone appeared a few times. The chain uses TRBV10-3 and TRBJ2-7; D might be TRBD2 (7 bases). Germline CDR1 reads ENHRY; CDR2 reads SYGVKD. The V end lost 10 bases, the J end lost 6 bases, and 16 bases lay between the germline ends. The CDR3 runs 12 residues. The CDR3 DNA reads as TGTGCCAGTAAGGGGGGGCAGGGCGAGCAGTACTTC. This translates into CASKGGQGEQYF.